The 5 T cell receptor beta chains presented below share a single source sample, sequenced in a study of identical twins. TCRdb reprocessed the 5' RACE reads via MiXCR and lists one record per CDR3 protein. The sample yields more than 350,000 distinct CDR3 sequences, roughly 9% seen once. The material sequenced was naive T cells sorted from blood. The source is a woman in her forties or fifties in good health.

This clonotype turned up a few times. This sequence joins TRBV20-1 and TRBJ2-5, with D hard to call. This CDR3 region has 11 residues. V was cut by 4 bases and J by 5 bases, with 8 bases left in between. Germline lookup yields CDR1 DFQATT and CDR2 SNEGSKA (reference sequence). The CDR3 nucleotides are TGCAGTGCTATATTGGGGGAGACCCAGTACTTC. Translating it yields CSAILGETQYF.

This clonotype was detected only a few times. The CDR3 spells CASSQSRTGDEQFF. The CDR3 DNA follows: TGTGCCAGCAGCCAATCGAGGACGGGAGATGAGCAGTTCTTC. The V gene is TRBV14, the J gene TRBJ2-1, with a tentative D call TRBD2 (6 bases). V lost 2 bases and J lost 8, with 13 bases in between. CDR1 is SGHDN, CDR2 FVKESK, per germline. The CDR3 runs 14 residues. The entire variable domain, with the rest obtained from reference TRBV14 and TRBJ2-1, is as follows: EAGVTQFPSHSVIEKGQTVTLRCDPISGHDNLYWYRRVMGKEIKFLLHFVKESKQDESGMPNNRFLAERTGGTYSTLKVQPAELEDSGVYFCASSQSRTGDEQFFGPGTRLTVL.

There are many counts of this clonotype. The rearrangement links TRBV5-1 to TRBJ2-1; D not resolved. CDR3 length: 16 residues. Per the germline V gene, CDR1 is SGHRS and CDR2 is YFSETQ. Trimming took off 5 bases at V and 2 bases at J, with 17 bases between the two ends. CDR3 amino acids: CASSLVVGRPYNEQFF. Written as DNA, the CDR3 is TGCGCCAGCAGTCTGGTCGTAGGACGGCCCTACAATGAGCAGTTCTTC.

This clonotype was counted only a few times. This CDR3 is CASSHPSLTGDNEQFF. The CDR3, as DNA: TGCGCCAGCAGCCACCCATCTCTAACGGGAGACAATGAGCAGTTCTTC. The V call is TRBV4-1, the J call TRBJ2-1; a weak D match, TRBD2 (6 bases). Germline-derived CDR1 and CDR2 are MGHRA and YSYEKL. Trimming stripped 3 bases from V and 5 bases from J, with 17 bases between. This CDR3 is built from 16 residues.

This clonotype occurred a few times. This sequence joins TRBV5-1 and TRBJ2-3; D gene uncertain. The CDR3 loop spans 14 amino acids. V was cut by 5 bases and J by 4 bases, with 14 bases left in between. From germline, CDR1 is SGHRS and CDR2 YFSETQ. The CDR3 is CASRPVGSSDTQYF. CDR3 in DNA: TGCGCCAGCAGACCCGTGGGTAGTTCAGATACGCAGTATTTT.